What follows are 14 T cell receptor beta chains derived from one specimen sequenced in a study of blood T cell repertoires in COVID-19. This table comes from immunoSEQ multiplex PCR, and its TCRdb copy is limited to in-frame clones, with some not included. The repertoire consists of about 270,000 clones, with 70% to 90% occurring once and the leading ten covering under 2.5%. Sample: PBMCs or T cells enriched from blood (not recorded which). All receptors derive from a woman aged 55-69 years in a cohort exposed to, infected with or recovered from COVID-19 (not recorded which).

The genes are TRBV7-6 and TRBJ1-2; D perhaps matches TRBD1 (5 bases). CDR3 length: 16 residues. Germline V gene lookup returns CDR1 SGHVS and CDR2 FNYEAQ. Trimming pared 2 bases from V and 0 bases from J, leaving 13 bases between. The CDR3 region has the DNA TGTGCCAGCAGCTTACAGCACGCAGGGTCTAACTATGGCTACACCTTC. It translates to CASSLQHAGSNYGYTF.

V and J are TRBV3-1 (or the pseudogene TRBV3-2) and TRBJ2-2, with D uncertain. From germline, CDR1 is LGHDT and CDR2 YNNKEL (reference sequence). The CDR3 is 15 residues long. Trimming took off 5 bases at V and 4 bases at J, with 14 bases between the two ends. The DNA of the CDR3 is TGTGCCAGCAGCGAAACCCGAGGTAGCACCGGGGAGCTGTTTTTT. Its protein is CASSETRGSTGELFF.

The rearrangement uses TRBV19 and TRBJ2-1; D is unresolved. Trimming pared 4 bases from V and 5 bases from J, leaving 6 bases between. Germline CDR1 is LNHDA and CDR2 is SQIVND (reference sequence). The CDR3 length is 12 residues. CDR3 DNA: TGTGCCAGTAGTACTGTCGACAATGAGCAGTTCTTC. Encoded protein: CASSTVDNEQFF.

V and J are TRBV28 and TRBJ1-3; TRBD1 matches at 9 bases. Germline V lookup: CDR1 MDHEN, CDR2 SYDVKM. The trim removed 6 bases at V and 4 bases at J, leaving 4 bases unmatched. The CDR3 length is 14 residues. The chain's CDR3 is CASSPTGGGNTIYF. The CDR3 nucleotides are TGTGCCAGCAGCCCGACAGGGGGGGGAAACACCATATATTTT.

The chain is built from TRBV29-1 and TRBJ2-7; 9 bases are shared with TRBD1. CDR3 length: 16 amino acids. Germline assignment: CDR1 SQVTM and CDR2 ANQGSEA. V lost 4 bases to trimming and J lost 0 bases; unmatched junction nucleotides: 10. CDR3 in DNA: TGCAGCGTTGTAGATTCCGGGACAGGGTACTCCTACGAGCAGTACTTC. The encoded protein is CSVVDSGTGYSYEQYF.

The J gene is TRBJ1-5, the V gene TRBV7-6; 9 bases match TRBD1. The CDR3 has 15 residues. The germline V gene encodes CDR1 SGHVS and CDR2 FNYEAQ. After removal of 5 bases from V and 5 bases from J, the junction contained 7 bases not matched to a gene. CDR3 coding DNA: TGTGCCAGCAGCCCCAACAGGGGGCGGGATCAGCCCCAGCATTTT. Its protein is CASSPNRGRDQPQHF.

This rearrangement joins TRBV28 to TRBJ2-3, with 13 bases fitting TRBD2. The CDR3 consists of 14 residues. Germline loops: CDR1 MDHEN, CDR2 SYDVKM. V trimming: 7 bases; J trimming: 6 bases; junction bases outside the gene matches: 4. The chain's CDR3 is CASTTSGRADTQYF. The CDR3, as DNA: TGTGCCAGCACCACTAGCGGGAGGGCGGATACGCAGTATTTT.

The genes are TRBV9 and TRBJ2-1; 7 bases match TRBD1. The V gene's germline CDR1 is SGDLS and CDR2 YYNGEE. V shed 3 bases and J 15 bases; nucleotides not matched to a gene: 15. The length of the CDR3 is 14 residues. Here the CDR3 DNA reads TGTGCCAGCAGCGCACAAGGGGCGACAGGGTCCCCGTTCTTC. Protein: CASSAQGATGSPFF. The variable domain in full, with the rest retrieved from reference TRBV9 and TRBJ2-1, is DSGVTQTPKHLITATGQRVTLRCSPRSGDLSVYWYQQSLDQGLQFLIQYYNGEERAKGNILERFSAQQFPDLHSELNLSSLELGDSALYFCASSAQGATGSPFFGPGTRLTVL.

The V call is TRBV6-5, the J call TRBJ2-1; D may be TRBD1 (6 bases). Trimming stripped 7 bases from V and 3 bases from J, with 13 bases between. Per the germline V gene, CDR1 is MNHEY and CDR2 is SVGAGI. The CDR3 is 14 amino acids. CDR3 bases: TGTGCCAGCACCCAAAGAGGGGGCTACAATGAGCAGTTCTTC. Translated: CASTQRGGYNEQFF.

The CDR3 DNA follows: TGCGCCAGCAGGGATAACTACGGCTCTGGAAACACCATATATTTT. Protein sequence: CASRDNYGSGNTIYF. The chain combines TRBV4-3 with TRBJ1-3; D ambiguous. Germline lookup yields CDR1 LGHNA and CDR2 YSLEER. The CDR3 is 15 residues long. Trimming took off 6 bases at V and 0 bases at J, with 12 bases between the two ends.

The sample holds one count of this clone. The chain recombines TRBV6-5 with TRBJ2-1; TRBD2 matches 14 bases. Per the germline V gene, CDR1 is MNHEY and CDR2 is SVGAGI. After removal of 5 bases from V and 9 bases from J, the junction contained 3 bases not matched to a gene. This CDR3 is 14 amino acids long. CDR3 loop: CASSPGLAGGEQFF. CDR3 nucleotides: TGTGCCAGCAGTCCCGGACTAGCGGGAGGTGAGCAGTTCTTC.

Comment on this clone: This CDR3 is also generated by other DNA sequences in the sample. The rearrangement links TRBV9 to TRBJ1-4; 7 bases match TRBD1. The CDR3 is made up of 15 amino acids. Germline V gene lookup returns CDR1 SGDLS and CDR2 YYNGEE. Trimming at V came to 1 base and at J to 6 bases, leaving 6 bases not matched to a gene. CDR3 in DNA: TGTGCCAGCAGCGTATCAGACAGGGTAGATGAAAAACTGTTTTTT. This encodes CASSVSDRVDEKLFF.

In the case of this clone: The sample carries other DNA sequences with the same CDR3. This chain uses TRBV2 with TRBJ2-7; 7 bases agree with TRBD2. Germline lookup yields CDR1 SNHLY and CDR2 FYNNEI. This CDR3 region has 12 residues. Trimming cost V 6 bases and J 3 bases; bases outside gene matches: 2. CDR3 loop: CASRGGSYEQYF. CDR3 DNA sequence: TGTGCCAGCAGGGGCGGGAGCTACGAGCAGTACTTC. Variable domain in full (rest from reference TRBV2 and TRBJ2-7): EPEVTQTPSHQVTQMGQEVILRCVPISNHLYFYWYRQILGQKVEFLVSFYNNEISEKSEIFDDQFSVERPDGSNFTLKIRSTKLEDSAMYFCASRGGSYEQYFGPGTRLTVT.

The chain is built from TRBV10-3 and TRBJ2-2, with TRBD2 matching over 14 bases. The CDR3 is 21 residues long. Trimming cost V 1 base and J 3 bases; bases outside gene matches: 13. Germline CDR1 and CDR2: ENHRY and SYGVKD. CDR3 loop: CAISEFPPGQGLAGDTGELFF. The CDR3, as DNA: TGTGCCATCAGTGAGTTCCCACCGGGACAGGGACTAGCGGGGGACACCGGGGAGCTGTTTTTT.